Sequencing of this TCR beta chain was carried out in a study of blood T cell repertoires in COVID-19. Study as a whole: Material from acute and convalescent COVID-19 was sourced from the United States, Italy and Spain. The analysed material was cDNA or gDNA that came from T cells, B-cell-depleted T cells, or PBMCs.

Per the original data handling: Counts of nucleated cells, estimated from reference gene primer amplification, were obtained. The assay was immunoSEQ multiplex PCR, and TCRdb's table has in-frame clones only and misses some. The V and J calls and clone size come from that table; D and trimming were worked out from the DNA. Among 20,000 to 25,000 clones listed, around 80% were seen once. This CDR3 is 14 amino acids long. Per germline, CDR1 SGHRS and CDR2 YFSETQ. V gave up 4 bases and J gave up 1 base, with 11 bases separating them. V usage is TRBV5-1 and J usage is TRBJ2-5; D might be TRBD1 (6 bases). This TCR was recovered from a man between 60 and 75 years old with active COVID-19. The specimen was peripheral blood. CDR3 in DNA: TGCGCCAGCAGCGCCGGACAGTTCCAAGAGACCCAGTACTTC. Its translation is CASSAGQFQETQYF.